The entry that follows covers one TCR beta chain sequence. What it binds is unknown. Prepared TCR beta cDNA libraries contained unique molecular identifiers. There were roughly 0.95 to 10 million T cells, and about 500,000 cDNA molecules came from them. TCRdb reprocessed the PCR reads via MiXCR and lists one record per CDR3 protein. The table has fewer than 850,000 distinct CDR3 sequences, roughly 29% seen once. The data were taken from a study of post-analysis software for immune sequencing data. CDR1 and CDR2 from the germline V gene are SGHDN and FVKESK. This CDR3 region has 15 residues. The V end was cut by 3 bases, the J end by 0 bases, with 6 bases between. Study-wide results and caveats: Patients used roughly five TRBV segments, including TRBV5-6, TRBV5-1 and TRBV20-1, more often than controls. By F measure, samples from a shared preparation batch strongly co-clustered.

This clonotype originated in a girl between 10 and 17 years old with multiple sclerosis. The specimen was blood. The chain uses TRBV14 and TRBJ2-6; no definite D call. CDR3 residues: CASSQLLSGANVLTF. The CDR3 coding sequence is TGTGCCAGCAGCCAGCTTCTCTCTGGGGCCAACGTCCTGACTTTC. The whole variable domain, remainder taken from reference TRBV14 and TRBJ2-6, is EAGVTQFPSHSVIEKGQTVTLRCDPISGHDNLYWYRRVMGKEIKFLLHFVKESKQDESGMPNNRFLAERTGGTYSTLKVQPAELEDSGVYFCASSQLLSGANVLTFGAGSRLTVL.